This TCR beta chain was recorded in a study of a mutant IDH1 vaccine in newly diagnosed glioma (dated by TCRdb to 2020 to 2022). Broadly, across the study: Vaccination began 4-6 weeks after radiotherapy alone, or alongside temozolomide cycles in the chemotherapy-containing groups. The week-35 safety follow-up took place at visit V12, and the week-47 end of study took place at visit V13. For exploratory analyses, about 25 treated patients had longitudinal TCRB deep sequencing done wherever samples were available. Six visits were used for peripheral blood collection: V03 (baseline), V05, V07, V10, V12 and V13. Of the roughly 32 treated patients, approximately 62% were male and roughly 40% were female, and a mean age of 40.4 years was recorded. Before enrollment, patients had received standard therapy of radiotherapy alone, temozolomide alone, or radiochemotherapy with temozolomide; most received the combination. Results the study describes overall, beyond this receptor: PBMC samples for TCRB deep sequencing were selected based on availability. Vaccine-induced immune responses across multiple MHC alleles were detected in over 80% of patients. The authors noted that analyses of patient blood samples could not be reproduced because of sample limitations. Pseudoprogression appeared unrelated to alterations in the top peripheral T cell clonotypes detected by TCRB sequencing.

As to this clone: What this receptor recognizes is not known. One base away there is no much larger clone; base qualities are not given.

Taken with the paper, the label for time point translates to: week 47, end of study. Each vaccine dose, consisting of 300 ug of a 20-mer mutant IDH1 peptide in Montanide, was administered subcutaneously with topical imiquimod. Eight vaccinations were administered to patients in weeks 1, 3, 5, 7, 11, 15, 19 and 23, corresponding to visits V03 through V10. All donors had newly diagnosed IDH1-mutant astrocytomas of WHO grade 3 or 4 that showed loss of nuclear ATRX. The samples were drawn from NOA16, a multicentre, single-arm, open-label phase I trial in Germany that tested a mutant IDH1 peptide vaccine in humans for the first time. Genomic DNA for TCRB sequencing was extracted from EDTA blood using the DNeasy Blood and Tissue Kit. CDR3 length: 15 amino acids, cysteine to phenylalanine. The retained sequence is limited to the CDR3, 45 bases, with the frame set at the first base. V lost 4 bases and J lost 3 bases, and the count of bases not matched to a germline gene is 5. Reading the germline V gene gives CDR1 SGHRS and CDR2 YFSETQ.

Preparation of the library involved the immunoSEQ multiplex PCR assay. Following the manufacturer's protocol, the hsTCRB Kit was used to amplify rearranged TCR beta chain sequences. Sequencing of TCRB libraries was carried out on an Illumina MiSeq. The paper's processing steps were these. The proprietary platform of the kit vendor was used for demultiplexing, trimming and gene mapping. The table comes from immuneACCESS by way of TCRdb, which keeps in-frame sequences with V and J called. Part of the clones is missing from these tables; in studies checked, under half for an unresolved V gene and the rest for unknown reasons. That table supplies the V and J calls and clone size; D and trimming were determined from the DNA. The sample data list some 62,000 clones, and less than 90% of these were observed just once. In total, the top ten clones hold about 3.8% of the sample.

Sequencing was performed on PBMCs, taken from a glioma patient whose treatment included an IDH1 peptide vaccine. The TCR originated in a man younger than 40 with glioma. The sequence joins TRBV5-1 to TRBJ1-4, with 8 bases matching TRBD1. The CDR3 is CASSRQGAANEKLFF. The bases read TGCGCCAGCAGCCGGCAGGGGGCGGCTAATGAAAAACTGTTTTTT.